The clone carrying this TCR beta chain appeared a few times. Its antigen remains unidentified. The sample is drawn from a study of T cell repertoires in cytomegalovirus infection. As for the study in general: Both CMV infection and a matching HLA type were indicated by public TCR beta signatures.

The CDR3 runs 13 residues. Germline V gives CDR1 MNHNY, CDR2 SVGAGI (reference sequence). Trimming pared 5 bases from V and 4 bases from J, leaving 8 bases between. One entry per CDR3 protein results from TCRdb running MiXCR on the reads. Counted here are 300,000 or so distinct CDR3 sequences, about 25% occurring once; the ten biggest clones make up 14%. Study outcomes and limitations: It was HLA-C-restricted CMV-specific TCR beta clonotypes that dominated the response ex vivo.

The sequencing sample was made of PBMCs. V gene TRBV6-6 combines with J gene TRBJ2-2; D might be TRBD2 (5 bases). This TCR was recovered from a human donor in good health (CMV status not recorded). Some clones in this sample may be carry-over from other donors' samples. CDR3 DNA: TGTGCCAGCAGTGCCGGGGTCACCGGGGAGCTGTTTTTT. Amino acids: CASSAGVTGELFF.